This entry lists 13 T cell receptor beta chains sequenced from one sample in a study of monozygotic twins with inflammatory bowel disease. TCRdb reprocessed the 5' RACE reads and keeps a single row for each CDR3 protein, giving no DNA. This sample lists approximately 330,000 distinct CDR3 sequences; its ten largest clones have approximately 2%. The sample taken for sequencing was blood. The receptors were sampled from a human donor with ulcerative colitis or Crohn's disease, or a healthy co-twin of an affected twin (not recorded which).

The rearrangement uses TRBV15 and TRBJ2-1; TCRdb indicates TRBD2, and absent DNA this call remains unverified. Per germline, CDR1 LNHNV and CDR2 YYDKDF (reference sequence). CDR3 size: 18 residues. CDR3: CATSRDEFGLASYNEQFF.

This sequence joins TRBV5-1 and TRBJ2-2. CDR1 and CDR2 from the germline V gene are SGHRS and YFSETQ. The CDR3 length is 17 residues. CDR3 sequence: CASSLDASTANTGELFF.

This chain uses TRBV4-1 with TRBJ1-2; TCRdb indicates TRBD1, and absent DNA this call remains unverified. CDR1 and CDR2 (germline): MGHRA, YSYEKL. The CDR3 runs to 13 residues. CDR3 protein: CASSKETDYGYTF.

The chain uses TRBV7-8 and TRBJ2-2; checking the TCRdb D call of TRBD1 is not possible without DNA. Germline CDR1 SGHVS, CDR2 FQNEAQ. The CDR3 is 16 residues long. This CDR3 reads CASTSPGGRNTGELFF.

The J gene is TRBJ2-5, the V gene TRBV5-1; as DNA is missing, the TRBD1 call by TCRdb cannot be tested. The germline CDR1 and CDR2 sequences are SGHRS and YFSETQ. The CDR3 contains 13 residues. CDR3 sequence: CASRRTYQETQYF.

The genes are TRBV9 and TRBJ2-3; TCRdb selects TRBD1, and the lack of DNA leaves this call unchecked. The CDR3 has 14 amino acids. Per germline, CDR1 SGDLS and CDR2 YYNGEE. The chain's CDR3 is CASSAPGGTDTQYF.

The chain links TRBV2 to TRBJ1-5; TCRdb picks TRBD1, but there is no DNA to check that call. Per the germline V gene, CDR1 is SNHLY and CDR2 is FYNNEI. CDR3 length equals 16 residues. The CDR3 here is CASNQLRTGSNQPQHF.

The V gene is TRBV5-1, the J gene TRBJ1-1. The CDR3 is 13 residues long. Germline V gene data show CDR1 as SGHRS and CDR2 as YFSETQ. The CDR3 loop is CASRLEGNTEAFF.

V gene TRBV12-3 or TRBV12-4 combines with J gene TRBJ2-5; TCRdb proposes TRBD2, but this gene call is untestable without DNA. The CDR3 is 16 residues long. The CDR3 is CASSPGGAGVQETQYF.

The rearrangement uses TRBV5-1 and TRBJ2-1; TCRdb designates TRBD2, a call that cannot be tested without DNA. Germline assignment: CDR1 SGHRS and CDR2 YFSETQ. This CDR3 has 16 residues. CDR3 protein: CASSLGGTSGSNEQFF.

V usage is TRBV5-1 and J usage is TRBJ1-6. CDR1 SGHRS and CDR2 YFSETQ come from the germline V gene. The CDR3 covers 13 residues. The CDR3: CASSLEAGSPLHF.

The chain has TRBV28 and TRBJ2-3; TCRdb's D gene call, TRBD1, goes unchecked for lack of DNA. This CDR3 has 15 residues. In germline, CDR1 is MDHEN, CDR2 SYDVKM. The CDR3 loop reads CASTVRGDGTDTQYF.

The chain recombines TRBV5-1 with TRBJ2-1; TCRdb calls TRBD2, which cannot be checked without DNA. The CDR3 is 13 amino acids. Germline lookup yields CDR1 SGHRS and CDR2 YFSETQ. The CDR3: CASTSSGGDEQFF.